The 4 T cell receptor beta chains in this list originate from one sample, sequenced in a study of blood T cell repertoires in COVID-19. Clones were read by immunoSEQ multiplex PCR, and TCRdb kept only the in-frame ones, dropping some. Of about 150,000 clones in the sample, around four fifths are singletons; the top ten hold approximately 38%. The sequencing input was peripheral blood. The origin of the receptors is a human donor in a cohort sampled during active COVID-19.

V and J are TRBV5-1 and TRBJ2-1; D is uncertain. Germline-derived CDR1 and CDR2 are SGHRS and YFSETQ. Deletions cut 4 bases from V and 4 bases from J, with 9 bases between. CDR3 length equals 13 residues. The CDR3 reads CASSAGSYNEQFF. CDR3 nucleotide sequence: TGCGCCAGCAGCGCCGGGTCTTACAATGAGCAGTTCTTC.

This chain connects TRBV12-3 or TRBV12-4 to TRBJ1-6, with TRBD1 matching 7 bases. The ends lost 8 bases at V and 13 bases at J; junction bases unmatched: 11. This CDR3 contains 13 residues. CDR3 protein: CASQGGPGSPLHF. As DNA, the CDR3 is TGTGCCAGCCAGGGGGGCCCAGGGTCCCCCCTCCACTTT.

This clone was recorded only once. The rearrangement uses TRBV5-1 and TRBJ2-5; a weak D match, TRBD1 (6 bases). CDR1 is SGHRS, CDR2 YFSETQ, per germline. Trimming pared 4 bases from V and 4 bases from J, leaving 11 bases between. The CDR3 length is 13 residues. CDR3 nucleotides: TGCGCCAGCAGCCCTCTGACAGGAGAGACCCAGTACTTC. Translating it yields CASSPLTGETQYF.

The J gene is TRBJ2-2, the V gene TRBV19; 10 nucleotides match TRBD2. The germline gives CDR1 LNHDA, CDR2 SQIVND (reference sequence). After removal of 4 bases from V and 5 bases from J, the junction contained 25 bases not matched to a gene. This CDR3 region has 22 residues. Written as DNA, the CDR3 is TGTGCCAGTAGTACCCTCCTAGGAGGGCTAGCGGGGGTCCAGGCTGGGACCGGGGAGCTGTTTTTT. Residues: CASSTLLGGLAGVQAGTGELFF.